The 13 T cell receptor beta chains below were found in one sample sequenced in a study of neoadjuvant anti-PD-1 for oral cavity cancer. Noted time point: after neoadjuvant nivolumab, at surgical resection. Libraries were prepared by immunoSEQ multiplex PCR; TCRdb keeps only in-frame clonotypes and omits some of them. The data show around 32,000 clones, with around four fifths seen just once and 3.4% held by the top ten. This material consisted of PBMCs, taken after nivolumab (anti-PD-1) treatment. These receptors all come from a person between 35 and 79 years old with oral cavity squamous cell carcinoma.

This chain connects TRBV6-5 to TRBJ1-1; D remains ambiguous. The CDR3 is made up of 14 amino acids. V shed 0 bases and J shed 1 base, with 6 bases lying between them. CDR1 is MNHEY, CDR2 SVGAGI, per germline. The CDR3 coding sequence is TGTGCCAGCAGTTACTCGACGGGGAACACTGAAGCTTTCTTT. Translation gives CASSYSTGNTEAFF.

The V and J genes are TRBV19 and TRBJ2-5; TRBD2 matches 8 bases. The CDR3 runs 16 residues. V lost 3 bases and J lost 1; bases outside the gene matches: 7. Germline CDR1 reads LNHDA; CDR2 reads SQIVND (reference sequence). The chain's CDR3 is CASSMATSAFQETQYF. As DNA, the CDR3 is TGTGCCAGTAGTATGGCGACTAGCGCTTTCCAAGAGACCCAGTACTTC.

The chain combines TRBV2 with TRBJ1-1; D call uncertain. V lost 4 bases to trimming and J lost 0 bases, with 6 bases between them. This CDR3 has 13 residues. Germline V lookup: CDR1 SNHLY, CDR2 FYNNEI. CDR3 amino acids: CASSGELNTEAFF. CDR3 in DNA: TGTGCCAGCAGTGGGGAACTGAACACTGAAGCTTTCTTT.

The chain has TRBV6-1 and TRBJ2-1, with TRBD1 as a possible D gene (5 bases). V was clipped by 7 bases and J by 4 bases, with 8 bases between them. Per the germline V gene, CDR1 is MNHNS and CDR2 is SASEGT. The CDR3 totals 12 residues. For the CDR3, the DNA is TGTGCCAGCACAGGGCGGTACAATGAGCAGTTCTTC. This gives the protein CASTGRYNEQFF.

This CDR3 is CASSVTVAGTGGIRALHF. CDR3 DNA sequence: TGTGCCAGCAGTGTTACAGTGGCGGGGACAGGGGGAATTAGGGCCCTCCACTTT. The chain couples TRBV6-1 to TRBJ1-6; TRBD1 aligns across 11 bases. The CDR3 loop spans 18 amino acids. The V segment lost 4 bases and the J segment 14 bases; nucleotides outside the gene matches: 19. Germline values: CDR1 MNHNS, CDR2 SASEGT.

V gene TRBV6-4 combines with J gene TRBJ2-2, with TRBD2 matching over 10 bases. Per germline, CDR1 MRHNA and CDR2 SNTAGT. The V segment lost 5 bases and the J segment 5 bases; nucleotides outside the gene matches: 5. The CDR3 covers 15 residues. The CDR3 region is CASSPLAGATGELFF. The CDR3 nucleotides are TGTGCCAGCAGTCCCCTAGCGGGGGCTACCGGGGAGCTGTTTTTT.

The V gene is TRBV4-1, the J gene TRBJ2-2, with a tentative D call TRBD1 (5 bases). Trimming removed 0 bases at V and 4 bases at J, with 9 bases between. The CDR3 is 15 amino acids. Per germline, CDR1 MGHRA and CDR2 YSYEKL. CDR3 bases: TGCGCCAGCAGCCAAGACAGGGAAATCACCGGGGAGCTGTTTTTT. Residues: CASSQDREITGELFF.

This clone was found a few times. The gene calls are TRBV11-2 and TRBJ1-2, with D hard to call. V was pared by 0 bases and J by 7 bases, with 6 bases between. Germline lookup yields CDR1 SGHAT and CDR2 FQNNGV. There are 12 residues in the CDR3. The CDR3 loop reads CASSLEASGYTF. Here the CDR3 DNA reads TGTGCCAGCAGCTTAGAAGCGAGTGGCTACACCTTC.

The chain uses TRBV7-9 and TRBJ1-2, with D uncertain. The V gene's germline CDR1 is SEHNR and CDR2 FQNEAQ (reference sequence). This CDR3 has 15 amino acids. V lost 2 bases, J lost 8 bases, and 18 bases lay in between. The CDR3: CASSLLESILGGYTF. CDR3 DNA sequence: TGTGCCAGCAGCTTATTAGAGTCAATTCTTGGAGGCTACACCTTC. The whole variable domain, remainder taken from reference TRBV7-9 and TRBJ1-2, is DTGVSQNPRHKITKRGQNVTFRCDPISEHNRLYWYRQTLGQGPEFLTYFQNEAQLEKSRLLSDRFSAERPKGSFSTLEIQRTEQGDSAMYLCASSLLESILGGYTFGSGTRLTVV.

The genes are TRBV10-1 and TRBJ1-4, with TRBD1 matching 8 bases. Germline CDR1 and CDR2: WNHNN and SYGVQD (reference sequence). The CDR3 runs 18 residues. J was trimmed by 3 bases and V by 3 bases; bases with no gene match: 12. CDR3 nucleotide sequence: TGCGCCAGCAGTGAATTAGGGGCAGGGGGCTTATCTAATGAAAAACTGTTTTTT. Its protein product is CASSELGAGGLSNEKLFF.

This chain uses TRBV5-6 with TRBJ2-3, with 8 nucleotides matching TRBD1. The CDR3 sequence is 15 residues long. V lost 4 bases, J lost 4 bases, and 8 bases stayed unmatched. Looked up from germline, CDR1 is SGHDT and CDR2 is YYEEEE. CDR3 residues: CASSPPAGGPDTQYF. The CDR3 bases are TGTGCCAGCAGCCCCCCGGCAGGGGGCCCAGATACGCAGTATTTT.

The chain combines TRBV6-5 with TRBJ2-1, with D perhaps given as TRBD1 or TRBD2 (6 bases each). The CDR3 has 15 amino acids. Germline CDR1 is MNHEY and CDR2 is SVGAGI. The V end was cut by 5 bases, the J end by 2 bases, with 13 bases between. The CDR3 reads CASSRRGLTYNEQFF. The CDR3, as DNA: TGTGCCAGCAGTCGACGGGGGCTGACCTACAATGAGCAGTTCTTC.

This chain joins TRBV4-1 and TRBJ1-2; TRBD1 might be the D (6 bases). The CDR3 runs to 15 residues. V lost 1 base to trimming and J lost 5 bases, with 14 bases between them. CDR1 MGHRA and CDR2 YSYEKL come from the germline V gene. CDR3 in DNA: TGCGCCAGCAGCCAAGTTGGGGGGCAGGGGTATGGCTACACCTTC. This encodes CASSQVGGQGYGYTF.